The clone carrying this T cell receptor (beta chain) has at least ten counts. The investigators amplified TCR beta CDR3 regions from RNA transcripts. First-round RT-PCR targeting the TCR CDR3 was performed with the HTBI primer set. From the multiplex PCR reads, TCRdb called clonotypes with MiXCR, one entry per CDR3 protein. In the table there are more than 300,000 distinct CDR3 sequences, around 13% of which are singletons. This sample was taken from a study of T cells in Graves' hyperthyroidism and ophthalmopathy. The specimen sequenced was blood. The source of this sequence is a woman in her twenties or thirties with Graves' ophthalmopathy.

The CDR3 spells CASSYHSRRGSSSYNEQFF. The CDR3 nucleotides are TGTGCCAGCAGCTACCATTCTCGCAGAGGGAGCAGCTCCTACAATGAGCAGTTCTTC. This chain uses TRBV7-3 with TRBJ2-1; D might be TRBD2 (5 bases). CDR1 and CDR2 (germline): SGHTA, FQGTGA. This CDR3 spans 19 amino acids. Trimming pared 4 bases from V and 0 bases from J, leaving 22 bases between.